These T cell receptor beta chains were read from a single sample in a study of T cells after yellow fever vaccination. TCRdb used MiXCR to reprocess the 5' RACE reads, holding one entry per CDR3 protein. Of around 310,000 distinct CDR3 sequences in the sample, approximately 4% were seen once. The material was PBMCs, obtained 15 days after the yellow fever booster vaccination. The receptors come from a man between 18 and 35 years old who received the YFV17D yellow fever vaccine. CDR3s include the opening cysteine and the closing phenylalanine or tryptophan. D genes are given only for firm matches. Expanded clones are given a class, and other clones once, few, many or no size at all.

CDR3nt	CDR3aa	j_gene	v_gene	abundance	d_gene
TGTGCCAGTCTCGGGTGGGAAGAGACCCAGTACTTC	CASLGWEETQYF	TRBJ2-5	TRBV25-1	many	.
TGTGCCAGCATCTGGGGACAGGGAATCGAGGGAGAGACCCAGTACTTC	CASIWGQGIEGETQYF	TRBJ2-5	TRBV7-8	once	TRBD1
TGTGCCAGCAGCTTTGAGGGGGCGGGAGGCTACACCTTC	CASSFEGAGGYTF	TRBJ1-2	TRBV7-2	few	TRBD1
TGTGCCAGCAGGAGGCGCGGGGGGGCCGACGGGGAGCTGTTTTTT	CASRRRGGADGELFF	TRBJ2-2	TRBV7-3	many	TRBD2
TGTGCCAGCAGCTTAGCCGCCGGGGTCGAGCAGTTCTTC	CASSLAAGVEQFF	TRBJ2-1	TRBV7-9	many	.
TGTGCCAGCAGTCCCCGGCGGACAGGGTTCTACGAGCAGTACTTC	CASSPRRTGFYEQYF	TRBJ2-7	TRBV6-2/TRBV6-3	few	TRBD1
TGTGCCAGCAGTGAAGCGCTCAGGAGCACAGATACGCAGTATTTT	CASSEALRSTDTQYF	TRBJ2-3	TRBV2	few	.
TGTGCCAGCTCACCACGGACAGGGGGAAATAATCGCTACACCTTC	CASSPRTGGNNRYTF	TRBJ1-2	TRBV18	many	TRBD1
TGTGCCACCAGTGATTTGCAGGGCAGAACCTCTGGAAACACCATATATTTT	CATSDLQGRTSGNTIYF	TRBJ1-3	TRBV24-1	few	.
TGCGCCAGCAGGGGCGGCGGTGGGCTGAGCTCTGGAAACACCATATATTTT	CASRGGGGLSSGNTIYF	TRBJ1-3	TRBV5-1	many	.
TGTGCCAGTAGTTCAACCGGGACAGGGAGATACAATGAGCTGTTCTTC	CASSSTGTGRYNELFF	TRBJ2-1	TRBV19	.	TRBD1
TGCGCCAGCAGCTTGTTCGACAGAAACTATGGCTACACCTTC	CASSLFDRNYGYTF	TRBJ1-2	TRBV5-1	.	.
TGTGCCAGCAGCCTTGCCAGGGGGCGATTCACAGATACGCAGTATTTT	CASSLARGRFTDTQYF	TRBJ2-3	TRBV11-2	many	TRBD1
TGCGCCAGCAGCCAAGTTCCAGCGGGGAAAGTTGGTCAGTTCTTC	CASSQVPAGKVGQFF	TRBJ2-1	TRBV4-1	many	TRBD2
TGCAGCGTTGAAGCATCCCCGGATAAGACGGGCTCCGGAAACACCATATATTTT	CSVEASPDKTGSGNTIYF	TRBJ1-3	TRBV29-1	many	.
TGTGCCAGCAGCTTGGCCGTGGGGCAGACCGCCTACGAGCAGTACTTC	CASSLAVGQTAYEQYF	TRBJ2-7	TRBV5-5	few	.
TGCGCCAGCAGCTTGGCGGGACAGCGCTCACCCCTCCACTTT	CASSLAGQRSPLHF	TRBJ1-6	TRBV5-1	many	TRBD1
TGTGCCAGCACAAAAGGTTGGATGAACACTGAAGCTTTCTTT	CASTKGWMNTEAFF	TRBJ1-1	TRBV6-2/TRBV6-3	few	.
TGTGCCAGCAGTTACCGGCGTCGTCCCTTGTACGAGCAGTACTTC	CASSYRRRPLYEQYF	TRBJ2-7	TRBV6-5	many	.
TGTGCCAGCAGCCTCTACTTGGGGCATGAGCAGTTCTTC	CASSLYLGHEQFF	TRBJ2-1	TRBV2	few	.
TGCAGTGCTAGAGTTTCTGGCACAGAGACCCAGTACTTC	CSARVSGTETQYF	TRBJ2-5	TRBV20-1	few	.
TGTGCCAGCAGCTTAGCGCCAGGCAGCTACTCACCCCTCCACTTT	CASSLAPGSYSPLHF	TRBJ1-6	TRBV7-2	many	.
TGTGCCAGCAGCTCCCGAGGGGCAGCCCAAGGCAATGAGCAGTTCTTC	CASSSRGAAQGNEQFF	TRBJ2-1	TRBV7-3	many	.
TGCGCCAGCAGCCTGGACAGGTTCGCAGAGACCCAGTACTTC	CASSLDRFAETQYF	TRBJ2-5	TRBV4-3	many	TRBD1
TGTGCCACGACAGGTTCCAATCGGCCCCAGCATTTT	CATTGSNRPQHF	TRBJ1-5	TRBV28	many	.
TGTGCCAGCAGCGGGGGGGCAGGGGCCAACGTCCTGACTTTC	CASSGGAGANVLTF	TRBJ2-6	TRBV11-2	many	.
TGTGCTAGTGGTTTGCCGACTGGGCCTACGCAGTATTTT	CASGLPTGPTQYF	TRBJ2-3	TRBV12-5	many	.
TGTGCCAGCAGCTTGGAAGCCGGCAGGATAAGTGAAAAACTGTTTTTT	CASSLEAGRISEKLFF	TRBJ1-4	TRBV5-5	many	.
TGTGCCAGCAGGCCGGGACAGGGCACCGCCGGGCCCCTCCACTTT	CASRPGQGTAGPLHF	TRBJ1-6	TRBV6-6	many	TRBD1
TGCAGTGCTACTCACACCCGGGGACACTATAGCAATCAGCCCCAGCATTTT	CSATHTRGHYSNQPQHF	TRBJ1-5	TRBV20-1	.	.
TGTGCCAGCTCACCACGGGGCCGGAACACTGAAGCTTTCTTT	CASSPRGRNTEAFF	TRBJ1-1	TRBV18	few	.
TGTGCCACCAGTGATTCTCCGGGACTAGCGGGGGGGAGCTCCTACAATGAGCAGTTCTTC	CATSDSPGLAGGSSYNEQFF	TRBJ2-1	TRBV24-1	.	TRBD2